Following are 5 T cell receptor beta chains from one sample sequenced in a study of T cell changes during pregnancy in multiple sclerosis. TCRdb keeps only in-frame clones here, not all; method: immunoSEQ multiplex PCR. This table holds about 79,000 clones, around nine tenths found once. The sequenced sample was CD4+ T cells from peripheral blood mononuclear cells, obtained in the second trimester of pregnancy. Every receptor here comes from a female donor with multiple sclerosis, enrolled in a pregnancy study.

The chain employs TRBV29-1 and TRBJ2-1, with 8 bases fitting TRBD2. Germline trimming cut 2 bases from V and 4 bases from J; bases unmatched to any gene: 13. The CDR3 is made up of 17 amino acids. Germline V gene data show CDR1 as SQVTM and CDR2 as ANQGSEA. The CDR3 loop is CSVEQAGAPYQYNEQFF. The CDR3 DNA reads as TGCAGCGTTGAACAAGCGGGAGCCCCCTATCAATACAATGAGCAGTTCTTC.

The chain uses TRBV7-2 and TRBJ1-3, with D hard to call. The CDR3 totals 15 residues. V dropped 1 base and J dropped 0 bases, with 7 bases sitting between them. Germline values: CDR1 SGHTA, CDR2 FQGNSA. CDR3 residues: CASSLDAHSGNTIYF. CDR3 coding DNA: TGTGCCAGCAGCTTAGATGCACACTCTGGAAACACCATATATTTT.

The V call is TRBV7-9, the J call TRBJ1-2, with TRBD1 as a possible D gene (5 bases). The CDR3 runs to 15 residues. V was shortened by 4 bases and J by 3 bases, with 15 bases between the two germline ends. Germline CDR1 reads SEHNR; CDR2 reads FQNEAQ (reference sequence). CDR3 in amino acids: CASSSSGAPYYGYTF. The CDR3 region has the DNA TGTGCCAGCAGCTCCAGCGGGGCTCCCTACTATGGCTACACCTTC.

The chain recombines TRBV18 with TRBJ1-1; D might be TRBD1 (5 bases). Germline V gives CDR1 KGHSH, CDR2 LQKENI. The CDR3 length is 15 residues. The germline V and J ends were trimmed by 3 bases and 3 bases, with 14 bases remaining between them. CDR3 coding DNA: TGTGCCAGCTCACCCCCGGGGGAGTGGTACACTGAAGCTTTCTTT. Translation: CASSPPGEWYTEAFF. The variable domain in full, completed from reference TRBV18 and TRBJ1-1, reads NAGVMQNPRHLVRRRGQEARLRCSPMKGHSHVYWYRQLPEEGLKFMVYLQKENIIDESGMPKERFSAEFPKEGPSILRIQQVVRGDSAAYFCASSPPGEWYTEAFFGQGTRLTVV.

V gene TRBV4-3 combines with J gene TRBJ1-4; D gene ambiguous. The CDR3 contains 12 residues. Between the trimmed V and J ends, which lost 2 bases and 6 bases, there was a span of 4 bases. Looked up from germline, CDR1 is LGHNA and CDR2 is YSLEER. The CDR3 DNA reads TGCGCCAGCAGCCAAACGGATGAAAAACTGTTTTTT. Translating it yields CASSQTDEKLFF.